These T cell receptor beta chains were read from a single sample in a study of shared clonotypes between healthy human individuals. Some clones are missing from TCRdb's copy, which holds only in-frame ones; the method was immunoSEQ multiplex PCR. The data contain 450,000 to 600,000 clones, around 79% of them seen just once; the ten biggest clones take up around 12%. The sequencing sample was made of PBMCs. These TCRs come from a woman in her thirties or forties in good health. Some clones in this sample may be carry-over from other donors' samples. The CDR3 runs from the conserved cysteine through the conserved F or W. D genes are given only for firm matches. Clone size is given for some rows only: seen once, a few or many times, or a class if the clone is expanded.

TRBV2	.	.	TRBJ2-1	CASTSRSSYNEQFF	TGTGCCAGCACATCGAGAAGCTCCTACAATGAGCAGTTCTTC
TRBV28	.	.	TRBJ1-1	CASSSAPVVEAFF	TGTGCCAGCAGTTCCGCCCCAGTCGTAGAAGCTTTCTTT
TRBV5-4	.	.	TRBJ2-3	CASSLAGYTDTQYF	TGTGCCAGCAGCTTGGCCGGCTACACAGATACGCAGTATTTT
TRBV14	.	.	TRBJ2-7	CASSQDLGVGEQYF	TGTGCCAGCAGCCAAGATCTGGGGGTCGGCGAGCAGTACTTC
TRBV4-3	TRBD2	.	TRBJ2-7	CASSQVGAGGPYEQYF	TGCGCCAGCAGCCAAGTGGGAGCGGGAGGGCCGTACGAGCAGTACTTC
TRBV5-1	TRBD2	.	TRBJ2-7	CASSFSSGRSREQYF	TGCGCCAGCAGCTTTTCTAGCGGGAGATCGAGAGAGCAGTACTTC
TRBV9	.	.	TRBJ1-2	CASSPDGYGYTF	TGTGCCAGCAGCCCGGACGGGTATGGCTACACCTTC
TRBV5-1	.	.	TRBJ1-1	CASSGRSNTEAFF	TGCGCCAGCTCAGGGCGCTCGAACACTGAAGCTTTCTTT
TRBV28	.	once	TRBJ2-3	CASSSRRGITDTQYF	TGTGCCAGCAGTAGTCGAAGGGGGATCACAGATACGCAGTATTTT
TRBV7-7	TRBD2	.	TRBJ2-7	CASSLGTSGSEQYF	TGTGCCAGCAGCTTAGGGACTAGCGGGAGCGAGCAGTACTTC
TRBV6-1	.	.	TRBJ1-2	CASSGVGSRSQNYGYTF	TGTGCCAGCAGTGGTGTAGGGAGTCGCTCTCAAAACTATGGCTACACCTTC
TRBV10-3	.	.	TRBJ1-2	CAISDDRNYGYTF	TGTGCCATCAGTGATGACAGAAACTATGGCTACACCTTC
TRBV6-5	.	.	TRBJ1-1	CASSFGARAFF	TGTGCCAGCAGCTTCGGGGCTCGGGCTTTCTTT
TRBV10-3	TRBD1	once	TRBJ1-1	CASMGQGNTEAFF	TGTGCCTCCATGGGACAGGGGAACACTGAAGCTTTCTTT
TRBV11-2	.	.	TRBJ2-3	CASVWGQGPSNTQYF	TGTGCCAGCGTATGGGGGCAGGGGCCCTCTAATACGCAGTATTTT
TRBV7-2	.	few	TRBJ2-1	CASSLALSSYNEQFF	TGTGCCAGCAGCTTAGCGCTGAGCTCCTACAATGAGCAGTTCTTC
TRBV19	.	few	TRBJ1-1	CASSNQVNTEAFF	TGTGCCAGTAGTAACCAGGTGAACACTGAAGCTTTCTTT
TRBV11-2	.	.	TRBJ2-7	CASSSPYEQYF	TGTGCCAGCAGCTCCCCGTACGAGCAGTACTTC
TRBV7-2	TRBD1	.	TRBJ2-2	CASSTGTGGHGELFF	TGTGCCAGCAGCACCGGGACAGGGGGTCACGGGGAGCTGTTTTTT
TRBV28	TRBD2	.	TRBJ2-7	CASQIAGGPTEQYF	TGTGCCAGCCAAATAGCGGGAGGTCCTACGGAGCAGTACTTC
TRBV7-3	TRBD2	.	TRBJ2-3	CASSLSPAASGISDTQYF	TGTGCCAGCAGCTTAAGCCCCGCTGCCAGCGGGATATCAGATACGCAGTATTTT
TRBV27	.	.	TRBJ1-1	CASSAGTVNTEAFF	TGTGCCAGCAGTGCCGGGACGGTGAACACTGAAGCTTTCTTT
TRBV7-3	.	.	TRBJ2-1	CASSLYRSSYNEQFF	TGTGCCAGCAGCTTATACCGGAGCTCCTACAATGAGCAGTTCTTC
TRBV28	TRBD1	.	TRBJ1-1	CASTTGGLGNTEAFF	TGTGCCAGCACTACAGGGGGGCTAGGGAACACTGAAGCTTTCTTT
TRBV6-1	.	.	TRBJ2-7	CASSERARGYEQYF	TGTGCCAGCAGTGAAAGGGCAAGGGGCTACGAGCAGTACTTC
TRBV10-3	.	.	TRBJ2-7	CAISASVVLSYEQYF	TGTGCCATCAGTGCCTCCGTAGTCCTAAGCTACGAGCAGTACTTC
TRBV15	.	.	TRBJ1-4	CATSRDGDGNEKLFF	TGTGCCACCAGCAGAGATGGGGACGGTAATGAAAAACTGTTTTTT
TRBV13	.	.	TRBJ2-6	CASSLMGWRGAGANVLTF	TGTGCCAGCAGCTTAATGGGCTGGAGGGGAGCTGGGGCCAACGTCCTGACTTTC
TRBV11-2	.	.	TRBJ2-7	CASRGRISHEQYF	TGTGCCAGCAGGGGTAGGATCTCCCACGAGCAGTACTTC
TRBV5-4	.	.	TRBJ2-5	CASSLRQGRGETQYF	TGTGCCAGCAGCCTCCGACAGGGGAGGGGAGAGACCCAGTACTTC
TRBV4-2	TRBD2	.	TRBJ2-1	CASSGGLADTYNEQFF	TGTGCCAGCAGCGGGGGACTAGCAGACACCTACAATGAGCAGTTCTTC
TRBV7-2	.	.	TRBJ1-5	CASSPGRSPQPQHF	TGTGCCAGCAGCCCAGGACGGTCCCCTCAGCCCCAGCATTTT
TRBV6-4	TRBD2	few	TRBJ2-7	CASSESFGYLAGEVYEQYF	TGTGCCAGCAGTGAGTCTTTTGGTTACTTAGCGGGAGAAGTCTACGAGCAGTACTTC
TRBV27	.	.	TRBJ2-3	CVSSLSISLGGYGTDTQYF	TGTGTCAGCAGTTTATCGATAAGTCTTGGAGGGTACGGCACAGATACGCAGTATTTT
TRBV18	TRBD1	.	TRBJ1-3	CASSPGTGGTGNTIYF	TGTGCCAGCTCCCCCGGGACAGGGGGGACTGGAAACACCATATATTTT
TRBV11-3	.	.	TRBJ1-1	CASSLGRAEAFF	TGTGCCAGCAGCTTGGGACGTGCTGAAGCTTTCTTT
TRBV4-1	.	once	TRBJ1-2	CASSNPLRGYGYTF	TGCGCCAGCAGCAACCCGCTAAGGGGCTATGGCTACACCTTC
TRBV15	.	.	TRBJ2-7	CATSRDRPQGPFYEQYF	TGTGCCACCAGCAGAGATAGACCCCAGGGGCCTTTCTACGAGCAGTACTTC
TRBV7-8	TRBD1	.	TRBJ1-5	CASSPGTGDQPQHF	TGTGCCAGCAGCCCTGGGACAGGGGATCAGCCCCAGCATTTT
TRBV6-6	.	.	TRBJ1-2	CASTRDNSYGYTF	TGTGCCAGCACCCGGGACAACTCCTATGGCTACACCTTC
TRBV7-2	.	.	TRBJ2-1	CASSLMGEAPGEQFF	TGTGCCAGCAGCTTAATGGGGGAGGCCCCGGGTGAGCAGTTCTTC
TRBV7-9	.	.	TRBJ2-7	CASSTPGVRSGEQYF	TGTGCCAGCAGCACCCCAGGGGTCCGGTCGGGCGAGCAGTACTTC
TRBV10-3	.	.	TRBJ2-7	CASQGVAGNPYEQYF	TGTGCCTCCCAGGGGGTAGCGGGAAACCCCTACGAGCAGTACTTC
TRBV7-9	.	.	TRBJ2-5	CASSSGTLLGVDETQYF	TGTGCCAGCAGCTCCGGGACCCTATTGGGGGTGGACGAGACCCAGTACTTC
TRBV19	TRBD1	.	TRBJ1-5	CASSPRWGQGSNQPQHF	TGTGCCAGTAGTCCCCGGTGGGGACAGGGGAGCAATCAGCCCCAGCATTTT
TRBV9	TRBD2	few	TRBJ2-5	CASSVAAGVGGETQYF	TGTGCCAGCAGCGTAGCTGCGGGAGTAGGAGGAGAGACCCAGTACTTC
TRBV19	.	.	TRBJ2-3	CASSIRGQITDTQYF	TGTGCCAGTAGTATAAGAGGACAGATCACAGATACGCAGTATTTT
TRBV10-3	TRBD1	.	TRBJ2-1	CAISESPDRRGYNEQFF	TGTGCCATCAGTGAGTCCCCGGACAGGAGAGGCTACAATGAGCAGTTCTTC